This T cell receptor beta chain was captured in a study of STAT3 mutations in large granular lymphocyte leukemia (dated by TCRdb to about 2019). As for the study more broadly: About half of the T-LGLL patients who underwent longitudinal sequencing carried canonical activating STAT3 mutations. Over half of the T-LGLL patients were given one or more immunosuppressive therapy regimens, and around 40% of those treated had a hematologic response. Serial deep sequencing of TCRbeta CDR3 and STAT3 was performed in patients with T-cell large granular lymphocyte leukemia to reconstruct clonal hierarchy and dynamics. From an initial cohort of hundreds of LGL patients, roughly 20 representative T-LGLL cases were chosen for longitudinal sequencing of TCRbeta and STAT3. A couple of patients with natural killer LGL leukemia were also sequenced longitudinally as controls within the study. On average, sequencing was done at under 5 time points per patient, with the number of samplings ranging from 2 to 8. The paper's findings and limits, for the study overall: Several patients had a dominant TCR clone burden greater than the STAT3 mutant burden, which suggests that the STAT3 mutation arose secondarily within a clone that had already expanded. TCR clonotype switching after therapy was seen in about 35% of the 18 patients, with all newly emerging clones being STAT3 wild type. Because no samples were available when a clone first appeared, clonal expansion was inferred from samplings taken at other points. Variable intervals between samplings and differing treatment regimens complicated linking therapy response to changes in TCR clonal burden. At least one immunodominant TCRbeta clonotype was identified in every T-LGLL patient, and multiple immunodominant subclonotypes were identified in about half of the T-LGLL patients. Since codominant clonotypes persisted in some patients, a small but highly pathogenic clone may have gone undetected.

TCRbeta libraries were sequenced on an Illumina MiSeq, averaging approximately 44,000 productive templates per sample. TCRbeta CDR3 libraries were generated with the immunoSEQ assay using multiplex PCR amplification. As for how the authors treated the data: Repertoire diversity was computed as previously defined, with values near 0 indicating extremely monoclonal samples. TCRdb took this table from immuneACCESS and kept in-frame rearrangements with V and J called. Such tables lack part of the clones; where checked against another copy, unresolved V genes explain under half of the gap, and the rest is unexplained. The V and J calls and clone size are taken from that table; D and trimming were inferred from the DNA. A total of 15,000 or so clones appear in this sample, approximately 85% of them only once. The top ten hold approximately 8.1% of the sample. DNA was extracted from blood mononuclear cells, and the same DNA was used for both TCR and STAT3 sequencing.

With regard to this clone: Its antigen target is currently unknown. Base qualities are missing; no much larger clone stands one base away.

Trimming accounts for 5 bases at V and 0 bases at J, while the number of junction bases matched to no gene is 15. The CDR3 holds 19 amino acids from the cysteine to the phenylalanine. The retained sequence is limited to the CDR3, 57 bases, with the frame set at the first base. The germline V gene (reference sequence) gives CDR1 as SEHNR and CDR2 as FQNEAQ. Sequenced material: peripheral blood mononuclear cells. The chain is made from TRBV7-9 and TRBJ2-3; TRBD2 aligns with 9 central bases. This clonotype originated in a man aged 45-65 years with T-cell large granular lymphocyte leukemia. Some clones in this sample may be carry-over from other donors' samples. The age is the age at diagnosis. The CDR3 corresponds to CASSGPVLAGGGSTDTQYF. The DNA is TGTGCCAGCAGCGGCCCGGTCCTGGCGGGAGGGGGGAGCACAGATACGCAGTATTTT.